This T cell receptor beta chain was identified during a study of OX40 agonist ivuxolimab in advanced cancers. For the study at large: Ivuxolimab, which patients received intravenously every 2 weeks, was dosed at 0.01 to 10 mg/kg. Patients treated during dose escalation were battling hepatocellular carcinoma, melanoma, renal cell or head and neck cancer. General study results and limits: Some nonresponders additionally presented with little normalized T-cell clonal expansion. Compared with CD4+, CD8+ T cells on average had more expanded clones.

A remark on this clone: Its antigen is undetermined.

Some clones are missing from TCRdb's copy, which holds only in-frame ones; the method was immunoSEQ multiplex PCR. This sample has around 68,000 clones, with 90% to 95% found just once. The germline V and J ends were trimmed by 0 bases and 3 bases, with 12 bases remaining between them. The CDR3 is made up of 15 amino acids. Germline values: CDR1 MNHEY, CDR2 SVGAGI. The clonotype comes from an adult with an advanced solid tumor such as melanoma, head and neck, liver or kidney cancer. This chain joins TRBV6-5 and TRBJ2-7; maybe TRBD2 (6 bases). The sample was CD4+ or CD8+ T cells sorted from blood, taken in a trial of the OX40 agonist ivuxolimab. The CDR3 reads CASSYSYGGDYEQYF. CDR3 in DNA: TGTGCCAGCAGTTACTCGTACGGGGGAGACTACGAGCAGTACTTC.